Listed below are T cell receptor beta chains from one sample, sequenced in a study of shared clonotypes between healthy human individuals. Using immunoSEQ multiplex PCR, the repertoire was profiled, and TCRdb retains in-frame clones only, with some absent. The top ten hold approximately 12% of the sample, which has hundreds of thousands of clones, roughly four fifths seen once. Sequenced: PBMCs. The receptors here all came from a woman aged 35 to 49 in good health. Some clones in this sample may be carry-over from other donors' samples. CDR3s include the opening cysteine and the closing phenylalanine or tryptophan. The D gene is left open where the match is weak. Some rows have no size entry. The others give once, few or many, or a class for an expanded clone.

TRBV6-4	once	NA	TRBJ2-2	TGTGCCAGCAGTGACCGGGAGACTAAGGCAGTTGTTCTCACCGGGGAGCTGTTTTTT	CASSDRETKAVVLTGELFF
TRBV5-1	NA	NA	TRBJ2-5	TGCGCCAGCAGCTTGGTTCAGGGTGGGCAAGAGACCCAGTACTTC	CASSLVQGGQETQYF
TRBV2	once	TRBD1	TRBJ1-1	TGTGCCAGCAGTGAAGCGCGGACAGGTTTAGGAGAAGCTTTCTTT	CASSEARTGLGEAFF
TRBV18	NA	TRBD1	TRBJ2-5	TGTGCCAGCTCACCTGACCGGCCGGGACAGGCCCAAGAGACCCAGTACTTC	CASSPDRPGQAQETQYF
TRBV7-3	NA	TRBD1	TRBJ1-2	TGTGCCAGCAGCCCAACCGGAGGGGGCGCCGACTATGGCTACACCTTC	CASSPTGGGADYGYTF
TRBV28	NA	TRBD1	TRBJ2-1	TGTGCCAGCACCTCCACAGGGGGCTTATACAATGAGCAGTTCTTC	CASTSTGGLYNEQFF
TRBV7-2	NA	NA	TRBJ2-1	TGTGCCAGCAGCTTAGCGGCGGGCTCCTACAATGAGCAGTTCTTC	CASSLAAGSYNEQFF
TRBV5-1	few	NA	TRBJ2-5	TGCGCCAGCAGCTTGGTAGGGACTGACTACCAAGAGACCCAGTACTTC	CASSLVGTDYQETQYF
TRBV11-2	NA	NA	TRBJ1-5	TGTGCCAGCAGCCGCTATAGCAATCAGCCCCAGCATTTT	CASSRYSNQPQHF
TRBV7-9	NA	NA	TRBJ1-4	TGTGCCAGCAGCTTATCATGGGAAAAACTGTTTTTT	CASSLSWEKLFF
TRBV28	NA	TRBD1	TRBJ2-7	TGTGCCAGCCATACTAGGACAGGCTATTCCTACGAGCAGTACTTC	CASHTRTGYSYEQYF
TRBV7-2	NA	NA	TRBJ2-3	TGTGCCAGCAGCTTCGACAGGACAGATACGCAGTATTTT	CASSFDRTDTQYF
TRBV2	NA	NA	TRBJ2-1	TGTGCCAGCAGCGCGGATCACAATGAGCAGTTCTTC	CASSADHNEQFF
TRBV28	NA	NA	TRBJ1-1	TGTGCCAGCATCCGTCGCCGAACAACCGTGGTTGAAGCTTTCTTT	CASIRRRTTVVEAFF
TRBV6-1	NA	NA	TRBJ1-3	TGTGCCAGCAGTGCAGGGCGCTCTGGAAACACCATATATTTT	CASSAGRSGNTIYF
TRBV5-4	NA	NA	TRBJ1-1	TGTGCCAGCAGCGGGCGTTGGGAGGTAACTGAAGCTTTCTTT	CASSGRWEVTEAFF
TRBV30	NA	TRBD1	TRBJ2-7	TGTGCCTGGGATCGGGACAGAATATCCTACGAGCAGTACTTC	CAWDRDRISYEQYF
TRBV7-7	many	NA	TRBJ2-2	TGTGCTAGCAGCGCGCGTCGGATCGGTCAGGGCACCGGGGAGCTGTTTTTT	CASSARRIGQGTGELFF
TRBV2	NA	TRBD2	TRBJ2-3	TGTGCCAGCTGCTGCGCTTTAGCGGGAGATCTTAGCACAGATACGCAGTATTTT	CASCCALAGDLSTDTQYF
TRBV12-5	many	TRBD1	TRBJ1-1	TGTGCTAGTGGTTTGGGTGGACAGGCGACGAACACTGAAGCTTTCTTT	CASGLGGQATNTEAFF
TRBV2	NA	NA	TRBJ1-2	TGTGCCAGCAGTACCATCCCAGAAGGGGGTGGCTACACCTTC	CASSTIPEGGGYTF
TRBV6-4	NA	NA	TRBJ1-2	TGTGCCAGCAGCCTAGGACAGACCTACACCTTC	CASSLGQTYTF
TRBV5-4	NA	NA	TRBJ2-1	TGTGCCAGCAGCTTGTACGTGGGCTCCTACAATGAGCAGTTCTTC	CASSLYVGSYNEQFF
TRBV5-1	NA	NA	TRBJ1-1	TGCGCCAGCGGAAGTGGGGGGCTGAACACTGAAGCTTTCTTT	CASGSGGLNTEAFF
TRBV19	NA	TRBD1	TRBJ2-2	TGTGCCAGTACAACAGGGGGCGTTCGCACCGGGGAGCTGTTTTTT	CASTTGGVRTGELFF
TRBV18	NA	NA	TRBJ2-7	TGTGCCAGCTCACCCTACCCCTACGAGCAGTACTTC	CASSPYPYEQYF
TRBV7-9	NA	NA	TRBJ1-4	TGTGCCAGCAGCTTAGGCAGGGGTCCTAATGAAAAACTGTTTTTT	CASSLGRGPNEKLFF
TRBV10-3	NA	TRBD2	TRBJ2-4	TGTGCCATCAGTGACAATCGGGGCGGGAGGGGCAAAAACATTCAGTACTTC	CAISDNRGGRGKNIQYF
TRBV2	NA	TRBD1	TRBJ2-6	TGTGCCAGCAGTGGGACAGGGGGGAGTGGGGCCAACGTCCTGACTTTC	CASSGTGGSGANVLTF